Listed below are T cell receptor beta chains from one sample, sequenced in a study of T-cell reconstitution after alpha-beta-depleted transplantation in children. Via MiXCR, TCRdb re-called the PCR reads, giving one row per CDR3 protein. The repertoire holds hundreds of thousands of distinct CDR3 sequences, with about 12% as singletons. The specimen was PBMCs, collected before TCRalphabeta/CD19-depleted stem cell transplant. The receptor set was obtained from a girl aged 2 to 9 with congenital amegakaryocytic thrombocytopenia, due to receive a stem cell transplant. Each CDR3 is given with its conserved first and last residue. A D gene is named only where the DNA matches it firmly. Expanded clones get a size class; other rows say once, few or many, or leave the size out.

D,size,V,J,CDR3,DNA
-,many,TRBV5-1,TRBJ2-7,CASSLASGPLLSYEQYF,TGCGCCAGCAGCTTGGCGAGCGGACCCCTTCTCTCCTACGAGCAGTACTTC
-,many,TRBV6-5,TRBJ2-2,CASSYSSGGAVGELFF,TGTGCCAGCAGTTACTCTTCCGGGGGCGCGGTCGGGGAGCTGTTTTTT
TRBD2,many,TRBV20-1,TRBJ2-2,CSARTQRTSPGELFF,TGCAGTGCAAGAACTCAACGGACTAGCCCCGGGGAGCTGTTTTTT
-,-,TRBV27,TRBJ1-1,CASSLGVTQNTEAFF,TGTGCCAGCAGTCTAGGGGTAACGCAGAACACTGAAGCTTTCTTT
TRBD1,-,TRBV20-1,TRBJ2-7,CSARETGGLSYEQYF,TGCAGTGCTAGGGAAACAGGGGGCTTGTCCTACGAGCAGTACTTC
-,-,TRBV6-6,TRBJ2-1,CASSYSEEWEQFF,TGTGCCAGCAGTTACTCCGAGGAGTGGGAGCAGTTCTTC
TRBD2,few,TRBV20-1,TRBJ2-2,CSARWPVAGGPGELFF,TGCAGTGCTAGATGGCCCGTAGCGGGAGGGCCCGGGGAGCTGTTTTTT
-,-,TRBV20-1,TRBJ2-3,CSARPGFDLSDTQYF,TGCAGTGCTCGACCCGGGTTTGACCTCTCGGATACGCAGTATTTT
TRBD1,many,TRBV5-1,TRBJ2-4,CASSIRQGPRDIQYF,TGCGCCAGCAGCATTAGACAGGGGCCAAGGGACATTCAGTACTTC
-,many,TRBV28,TRBJ2-7,CASGLYEQYF,TGTGCCAGCGGTCTCTACGAGCAGTACTTC
TRBD1,many,TRBV25-1,TRBJ1-1,CASSEHRGIGNTEAFF,TGTGCCAGCAGTGAACACAGGGGGATTGGGAACACTGAAGCTTTCTTT
-,many,TRBV29-1,TRBJ2-2,CSAAGMNTGELFF,TGCAGCGCTGCAGGGATGAACACCGGGGAGCTGTTTTTT
-,many,TRBV7-6,TRBJ2-3,CASSPVGGDDTQYF,TGTGCCAGCAGCCCCGTGGGGGGTGATGATACGCAGTATTTT
-,-,TRBV5-1,TRBJ2-7,CASSLAFGVEQYF,TGCGCCAGCAGCTTGGCATTCGGGGTCGAGCAGTACTTC
TRBD1,many,TRBV27,TRBJ1-1,CASSSRGGGYTEAFF,TGTGCCAGCAGTTCCCGAGGGGGCGGGTACACTGAAGCTTTCTTT
-,few,TRBV5-1,TRBJ2-3,CASNFRGRSTDTQYF,TGCGCCAGCAACTTCAGGGGACGTAGCACAGATACGCAGTATTTT
-,many,TRBV20-1,TRBJ2-3,CSARVGTEDTQYF,TGCAGTGCTAGAGTAGGGACGGAGGATACGCAGTATTTT
-,-,TRBV7-2,TRBJ1-4,CASSLFQTNEKLFF,TGTGCCAGCAGCTTATTCCAAACTAATGAAAAACTGTTTTTT
TRBD2,many,TRBV20-1,TRBJ2-7,CSARVRLAGGLYEQYF,TGCAGTGCTAGAGTTAGACTAGCGGGAGGGCTTTACGAGCAGTACTTC
-,few,TRBV12-3/TRBV12-4,TRBJ1-2,CASSLRRSGPLGGGYTF,TGTGCCAGCAGTTTGAGAAGATCAGGTCCTCTCGGAGGGGGCTACACCTTC
-,many,TRBV5-1,TRBJ2-3,CASSFSGASADTQYF,TGCGCCAGCAGCTTTTCTGGAGCTTCAGCAGATACGCAGTATTTT
TRBD2,-,TRBV7-2,TRBJ2-3,CASSLVTGGTEDTQYF,TGTGCCAGCAGCTTAGTAACGGGAGGGACGGAAGATACGCAGTATTTT
TRBD2,-,TRBV6-1,TRBJ2-1,CASSAPPGLEMRNEQFF,TGTGCCAGCAGTGCTCCGCCGGGACTAGAAATGAGGAATGAGCAGTTCTTC
-,many,TRBV20-1,TRBJ2-7,CSARDTYEQYF,TGCAGTGCTAGGGACACCTACGAGCAGTACTTC
-,many,TRBV5-1,TRBJ1-2,CASSLEGYTF,TGCGCCAGCAGCTTGGAAGGCTACACCTTC
-,-,TRBV12-3/TRBV12-4,TRBJ2-7,CASSFRGEQSF,TGTGCCAGCAGTTTCCGGGGCGAGCAGTCCTTC
-,many,TRBV20-1,TRBJ1-1,CSAPQGGRTEAFF,TGCAGTGCCCCTCAGGGCGGGCGCACTGAAGCTTTCTTT
TRBD2,-,TRBV20-1,TRBJ2-4,CSAQSQRGKNIQYF,TGCAGCGCTCAGTCTCAGCGGGGCAAAAACATTCAGTACTTC
-,few,TRBV6-1,TRBJ1-4,CASSEGTLDEKLFF,TGTGCCAGCAGTGAAGGGACCTTGGATGAAAAACTGTTTTTT
TRBD2,many,TRBV20-1,TRBJ2-1,CSATTSGNLFDEQFF,TGCAGTGCTACGACTAGCGGGAATTTATTTGATGAGCAGTTCTTC
-,-,TRBV20-1,TRBJ2-3,CSARVARADTQYF,TGCAGTGCTAGAGTGGCAAGGGCAGATACGCAGTATTTT
-,many,TRBV20-1,TRBJ2-5,CSAQTHQETQYF,TGCAGTGCCCAGACCCACCAAGAGACCCAGTACTTC
TRBD1,many,TRBV5-1,TRBJ2-1,CASSLDRDGNEQFF,TGCGCCAGCAGCCTGGACAGGGATGGCAATGAGCAGTTCTTC
TRBD1,many,TRBV6-1,TRBJ2-1,CASSDRPGQGYNEQFF,TGTGCCAGCAGTGATCGTCCGGGACAGGGATACAATGAGCAGTTCTTC
-,-,TRBV9,TRBJ1-6,CASSLREGLSPLHF,TGTGCCAGCAGCCTCCGCGAAGGCCTTTCACCCCTCCACTTT
-,many,TRBV5-1,TRBJ2-5,CASSLVTGTSPKETQYF,TGCGCCAGCAGCTTGGTAACGGGGACGTCCCCTAAAGAGACCCAGTACTTC
-,few,TRBV7-9,TRBJ2-7,CASSLSSASNEQYF,TGTGCCAGCAGCTTGTCTTCTGCATCCAACGAGCAGTACTTC
TRBD2,many,TRBV10-3,TRBJ2-1,CAIREGSGRANSYNEQFF,TGTGCCATCAGAGAAGGTAGCGGGAGAGCCAACTCCTACAATGAGCAGTTCTTC
-,many,TRBV20-1,TRBJ2-7,CSARPSGTPSWEQYF,TGCAGTGCTAGACCTTCAGGGACTCCCTCTTGGGAGCAGTACTTC
-,-,TRBV20-1,TRBJ1-5,CSASGGGGAYSNQPQHF,TGCAGTGCTAGTGGAGGGGGAGGGGCATATAGCAATCAGCCCCAGCATTTT
-,many,TRBV6-2/TRBV6-3,TRBJ2-7,CASSYSSVELSEQYF,TGTGCCAGCAGTTACTCGAGTGTCGAGCTAAGCGAGCAGTACTTC
-,many,TRBV12-3/TRBV12-4,TRBJ2-3,CASSFQQRSTDTQYF,TGTGCCAGCAGTTTTCAACAGCGTAGCACAGATACGCAGTATTTT
TRBD1,many,TRBV10-3,TRBJ2-2,CATVGQGRTGELFF,TGTGCCACCGTGGGACAGGGGCGCACCGGGGAGCTGTTTTTT
-,-,TRBV20-1,TRBJ1-4,CSARVHAVPEHKLFF,TGCAGTGCTAGAGTTCACGCGGTGCCGGAACATAAACTGTTTTTT
-,many,TRBV20-1,TRBJ1-1,CSARDAQTNTEAFF,TGCAGTGCTAGAGATGCACAGACGAACACTGAAGCTTTCTTT
-,-,TRBV4-1,TRBJ1-2,CASSQGAGPNYGYTF,TGCGCCAGCAGCCAAGGGGCAGGCCCTAACTATGGCTACACCTTC
TRBD1,few,TRBV5-1,TRBJ1-1,CASSLETGMNTEAFF,TGCGCCAGCAGCTTAGAGACAGGGATGAACACTGAAGCTTTCTTT
-,many,TRBV20-1,TRBJ2-3,CSAMRAGQSEDTQYF,TGCAGTGCTATGAGGGCGGGACAGTCCGAAGATACGCAGTATTTT
TRBD2,-,TRBV7-6,TRBJ2-1,CASSLARPLAGKVDNEQFF,TGTGCCAGCAGCTTAGCGAGGCCGCTAGCGGGAAAGGTAGACAATGAGCAGTTCTTC
TRBD2,few,TRBV7-2,TRBJ2-5,CASSPRLAGSETQYF,TGTGCCAGCAGCCCCCGACTAGCGGGTTCGGAGACCCAGTACTTC
-,many,TRBV27,TRBJ1-5,CASSPPGRGQPQHF,TGTGCCAGCAGTCCACCAGGAAGGGGTCAGCCCCAGCATTTT
-,many,TRBV20-1,TRBJ1-4,CSAREPGKANEKLFF,TGCAGTGCTAGAGAACCGGGGAAGGCTAATGAAAAACTGTTTTTT
-,few,TRBV12-3/TRBV12-4,TRBJ2-5,CASSTAEETQYF,TGTGCCAGCAGCACAGCAGAAGAGACCCAGTACTTC